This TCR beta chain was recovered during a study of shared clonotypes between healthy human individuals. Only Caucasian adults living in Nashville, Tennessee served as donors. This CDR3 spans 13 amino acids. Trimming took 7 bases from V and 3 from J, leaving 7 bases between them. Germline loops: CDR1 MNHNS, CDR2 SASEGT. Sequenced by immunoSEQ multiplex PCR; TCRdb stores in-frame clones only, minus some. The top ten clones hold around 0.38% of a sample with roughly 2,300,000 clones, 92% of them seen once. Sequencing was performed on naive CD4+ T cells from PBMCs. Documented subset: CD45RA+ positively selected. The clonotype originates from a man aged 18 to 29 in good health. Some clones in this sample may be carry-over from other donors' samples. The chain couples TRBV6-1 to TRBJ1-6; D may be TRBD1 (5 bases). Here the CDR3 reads CASKGSYNSPLHF. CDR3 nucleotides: TGTGCCAGCAAGGGGAGCTATAATTCACCCCTCCACTTT.